This T cell receptor (beta chain) was sequenced during a study of blood T cell repertoires in COVID-19. Study overall: There were acute and convalescent COVID-19 samples, and they came from the United States, Italy and Spain.

As processed by the authors: Estimation of nucleated cell counts was performed using reference gene primer amplification. Sequenced by immunoSEQ multiplex PCR; TCRdb stores in-frame clones only, minus some. The V and J calls and clone size are taken from that table; D and trimming were inferred from the DNA. This table has almost 300,000 clones, roughly 91% appearing once. As to this clone: A much larger clone sits a single nucleotide away, making a read error possible.

The CDR3 is 11 residues long. Trimming cost V 7 bases and J 4 bases, with 7 bases left between them. The germline gives CDR1 LGHDT, CDR2 YNNKEL (reference sequence). The chain uses TRBV3-1 (or the pseudogene TRBV3-2) and TRBJ1-1; D perhaps matches TRBD1 (6 bases). Sequences were obtained from peripheral blood. This clonotype originated in a young woman with COVID-19, enrolled during active disease. This CDR3 reads CASKGGTEAFF. For the CDR3, the DNA is TGTGCCAGCAAAGGGGGCACTGAAGCTTTCTTT.